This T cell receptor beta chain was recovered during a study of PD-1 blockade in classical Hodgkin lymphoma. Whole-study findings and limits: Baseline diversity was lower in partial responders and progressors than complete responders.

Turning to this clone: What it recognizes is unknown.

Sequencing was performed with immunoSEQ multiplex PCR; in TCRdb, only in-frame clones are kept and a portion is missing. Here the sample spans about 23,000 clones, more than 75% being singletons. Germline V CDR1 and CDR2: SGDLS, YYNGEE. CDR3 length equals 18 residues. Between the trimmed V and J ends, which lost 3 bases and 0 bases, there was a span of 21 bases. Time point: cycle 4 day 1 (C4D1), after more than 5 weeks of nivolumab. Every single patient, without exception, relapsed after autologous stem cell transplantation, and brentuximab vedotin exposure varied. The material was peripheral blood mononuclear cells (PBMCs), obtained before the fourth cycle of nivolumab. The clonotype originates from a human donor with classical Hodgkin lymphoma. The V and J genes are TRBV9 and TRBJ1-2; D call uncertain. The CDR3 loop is CASSDGSGPSSSNYGYTF. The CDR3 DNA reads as TGTGCCAGCAGCGACGGCTCGGGCCCGTCATCGTCTAACTATGGCTACACCTTC. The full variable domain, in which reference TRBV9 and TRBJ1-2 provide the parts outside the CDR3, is DSGVTQTPKHLITATGQRVTLRCSPRSGDLSVYWYQQSLDQGLQFLIQYYNGEERAKGNILERFSAQQFPDLHSELNLSSLELGDSALYFCASSDGSGPSSSNYGYTFGSGTRLTVV.